Presented here are 4 T cell receptor beta chains from one specimen sequenced in a study of blood T cell repertoires in COVID-19. The method was immunoSEQ multiplex PCR; TCRdb's version includes in-frame clones alone and lacks a portion of them. The sample holds 190,000 or so clones, around 87% seen once. Sequencing was carried out using peripheral blood. The receptor source for this set is a man in his forties or fifties with active or convalescent COVID-19.

This chain links TRBV27 with TRBJ2-7, with TRBD1 as a possible D gene (7 bases). Germline values: CDR1 MNHEY, CDR2 SMNVEV (reference sequence). The V and J ends lost 3 bases and 4 bases respectively, with 13 bases between them. The CDR3 runs to 14 residues. CDR3 DNA: TGTGCCAGCAGTTTGCGGGGACAGAGATACGAGCAGTACTTC. Amino acid sequence: CASSLRGQRYEQYF.

This sequence joins TRBV6-1 and TRBJ1-5, with 11 nucleotides matching TRBD1. Per germline, CDR1 MNHNS and CDR2 SASEGT. The CDR3 runs 17 residues. With 4 bases clipped from V and 2 bases from J, the junction kept 7 bases outside the gene matches. The CDR3 nucleotides are TGTGCCAGCAGTGGGACAGGGGGCGTCGGGGGCAATCAGCCCCAGCATTTT. This translates into CASSGTGGVGGNQPQHF.

The chain joins TRBV2 to TRBJ1-4; TRBD1 agrees at 7 bases. Germline values: CDR1 SNHLY, CDR2 FYNNEI. The CDR3 has 14 amino acids. With 5 bases clipped from V and 3 bases from J, the junction kept 3 bases outside the gene matches. CDR3 amino acids: CASSPTGANEKLFF. CDR3 sequence (DNA): TGTGCCAGCAGTCCAACAGGGGCTAATGAAAAACTGTTTTTT.

CDR3 loop: CASRLVSTATKIYGYTF. The CDR3 coding sequence is TGTGCAAGTCGCTTAGTGTCCACGGCCACTAAAATCTATGGCTACACCTTC. The V call is TRBV12-2, the J call TRBJ1-2. TRBV12-2 is marked as a pseudogene. The CDR3 consists of 17 residues.